The 23 T cell receptor beta chains below were found in one sample sequenced in a study of graft-versus-host responses after intestinal transplantation. Sequenced by immunoSEQ multiplex PCR; TCRdb stores in-frame clones only, minus some. This sample has some 55,000 clones, with about 90% found just once. Material: PBMCs, obtained roughly 95 weeks after intestinal transplant. The receptors were sampled from a human patient who received an intestinal transplant, so some T cells may come from the graft donor.

This chain joins TRBV11-3 and TRBJ1-2; D remains unclear. Germline loops: CDR1 SGHNT, CDR2 YENEEA. Trimming stripped 3 bases from V and 4 bases from J, with 3 bases between. There are 11 residues in the CDR3. In nucleotides, the CDR3 is TGTGCCAGCAGCTTGGGCTATGGCTACACCTTC. Residues: CASSLGYGYTF. Full variable domain (missing parts from reference TRBV11-3 and TRBJ1-2): EAGVVQSPRYKIIEKKQPVAFWCNPISGHNTLYWYLQNLGQGPELLIRYENEEAVDDSQLPKDRFSAERLKGVDSTLKIQPAELGDSAVYLCASSLGYGYTFGSGTRLTVV.

About this clone itself: The junction shows a germline mismatch at one end, possibly a read error. The sample holds other DNA sequences that translate to the same CDR3. The chain carries TRBV19 and TRBJ2-1; 9 nucleotides align to TRBD1. The CDR3 runs to 15 residues. Per germline, CDR1 LNHDA and CDR2 SQIVND (reference sequence). As DNA, the CDR3 is TGTGCCACTTCACCGCGGGGGACCCGGACAGGGGCCCTTGTCTTC. It yields the protein CATSPRGTRTGALVF.

This clone occurred once. The chain recombines TRBV4-1 with TRBJ2-5, with 8 bases matching TRBD2. The germline CDR1 and CDR2 sequences are MGHRA and YSYEKL. The CDR3 length is 13 residues. With 2 bases clipped from V and 5 bases from J, the junction kept 1 base outside the gene matches. The CDR3 loop reads CASSQRGGETQYF. The CDR3 coding sequence is TGCGCCAGCAGCCAACGCGGGGGGGAGACCCAGTACTTC.

The CDR3 coding sequence is TGTGCCAGCAGCTCCGGATTTGAGGATGAAAAACTGTTTTTT. Its protein is CASSSGFEDEKLFF. This sequence joins TRBV7-9 and TRBJ1-4; D gene ambiguous. Germline V gives CDR1 SEHNR, CDR2 FQNEAQ (reference sequence). There are 14 residues in the CDR3. The V end lost 4 bases, the J end lost 6 bases, and 12 bases lay between the germline ends.

The V gene is TRBV15, the J gene TRBJ2-1; perhaps TRBD2 as D (6 bases). Germline V gene data show CDR1 as LNHNV and CDR2 as YYDKDF (reference sequence). V shed 6 bases and J shed 4 bases, with 7 bases lying between them. This CDR3 spans 12 amino acids. CDR3 loop: CATSGGYNEQFF. CDR3 nucleotides: TGTGCCACCAGTGGGGGGTACAATGAGCAGTTCTTC.

CDR3 nucleotides: TGTGCCAGCTCACCCCAGGACATAGCTAACTATGGCTACACCTTC. This sequence encodes CASSPQDIANYGYTF. The V call is TRBV18, the J call TRBJ1-2; a possible D gene is TRBD1 (5 bases). This CDR3 spans 15 amino acids. V lost 3 bases to trimming and J lost 0 bases, with 11 bases between them. Germline CDR1 is KGHSH and CDR2 is LQKENI. Variable domain in full (rest from reference TRBV18 and TRBJ1-2): NAGVMQNPRHLVRRRGQEARLRCSPMKGHSHVYWYRQLPEEGLKFMVYLQKENIIDESGMPKERFSAEFPKEGPSILRIQQVVRGDSAAYFCASSPQDIANYGYTFGSGTRLTVV.

V and J are TRBV18 and TRBJ1-4; D is ambiguous. The CDR3 contains 13 residues. Trimming stripped 4 bases from V and 6 bases from J, with 9 bases between. Germline values: CDR1 KGHSH, CDR2 LQKENI. The CDR3 loop reads CASSRGEDEKLFF. The CDR3, as DNA: TGTGCCAGCTCACGGGGAGAAGATGAAAAACTGTTTTTT.

The chain carries TRBV11-1 and TRBJ2-3, with 7 bases identical to TRBD2. This CDR3 spans 16 amino acids. Germline CDR1 is SGHAT and CDR2 is FQDESV (reference sequence). Trimming took 1 base from V and 1 from J; bases not matched to a gene: 5. The CDR3 spells CASSLVPGGGTDTQYF. DNA for the CDR3: TGTGCCAGCAGCTTAGTCCCGGGGGGAGGCACAGATACGCAGTATTTT.

The chain joins TRBV7-7 to TRBJ2-1; D remains ambiguous. V lost 1 base to trimming and J lost 10 bases, with 14 bases between them. Germline values: CDR1 SSHAT, CDR2 FNYEAQ (reference sequence). This CDR3 region has 14 residues. The CDR3 protein is CASSLEQWGSEQFF. The CDR3 bases are TGTGCCAGCAGCTTAGAACAGTGGGGTAGCGAGCAGTTCTTC.

The rearrangement joins TRBV7-8 to TRBJ1-2; a weak D match, TRBD1 (6 bases). The V gene lost 0 bases and the J gene lost 2 bases, with 10 bases spanning the gap. Germline V gives CDR1 SGHVS, CDR2 FQNEAQ. This CDR3 has 15 residues. In DNA form, the CDR3 reads TGTGCCAGCAGCTTAGCGCGGGGGGCCAACTATGGCTACACCTTC. This translates into CASSLARGANYGYTF.

V gene TRBV5-6 combines with J gene TRBJ1-6, with D possibly TRBD1 on 6 matching bases. This CDR3 is 16 amino acids long. Germline CDR1 reads SGHDT; CDR2 reads YYEEEE. Trimming removed 0 bases at V and 10 bases at J, with 17 bases between. CDR3 in amino acids: CASSLAMANRVSPLHF. The CDR3 DNA is TGTGCCAGCAGCTTGGCCATGGCGAACAGGGTCTCACCCCTCCACTTT.

The V call is TRBV5-1, the J call TRBJ1-4; 7 bases match TRBD1. Germline trimming cut 0 bases from V and 9 bases from J; bases unmatched to any gene: 11. This CDR3 region has 16 residues. Germline V gives CDR1 SGHRS, CDR2 YFSETQ. CDR3 loop: CASSLGGTGDQKKLFF. The CDR3 DNA reads TGCGCCAGCAGCTTGGGGGGAACAGGGGATCAGAAAAAACTGTTTTTT.

V gene TRBV15 combines with J gene TRBJ1-5; no firm D call. V was clipped by 9 bases and J by 7 bases, with 19 bases between them. CDR3 length: 14 residues. Germline CDR1 is LNHNV and CDR2 is YYDKDF (reference sequence). CDR3 sequence: CATRTGIGGQPQHF. CDR3 DNA sequence: TGTGCCACTCGAACTGGGATTGGCGGCCAGCCCCAGCATTTT. Full variable domain (remainder filled in from reference TRBV15 and TRBJ1-5): DAMVIQNPRYQVTQFGKPVTLSCSQTLNHNVMYWYQQKSSQAPKLLFHYYDKDFNNEADTPDNFQSRRPNTSFCFLDIRSPGLGDTAMYLCATRTGIGGQPQHFGDGTRLSIL.

This chain uses TRBV5-6 with TRBJ2-5; D possibly matches TRBD1 or TRBD2 (5 bases each). This CDR3 is 14 amino acids long. From germline, CDR1 is SGHDT and CDR2 YYEEEE. Trimming cost V 0 bases and J 5 bases, with 11 bases left between them. CDR3 in amino acids: CASSLVGDQETQYF. In DNA, the CDR3 is TGTGCCAGCAGCTTGGTGGGGGATCAGGAGACCCAGTACTTC.

The V and J genes are TRBV19 and TRBJ1-4; the D is unclear. Germline-derived CDR1 and CDR2 are LNHDA and SQIVND (reference sequence). V lost 7 bases to trimming and J lost 5 bases, with 11 bases between them. The CDR3 is made up of 13 amino acids. The CDR3 region is CASMAGSNEKLFF. The CDR3 DNA reads TGTGCCAGTATGGCGGGGTCAAATGAAAAACTGTTTTTT.

The V gene is TRBV19, the J gene TRBJ2-3, with 8 bases identical to TRBD2. V was clipped by 3 bases and J by 2 bases; unmatched bases: 10. The CDR3 length is 17 residues. CDR1 is LNHDA and CDR2 is SQIVND in the germline V gene (reference sequence). In DNA, the CDR3 is TGTGCCAGTAGTATTGCACTAGCGGATATGTACACAGATACGCAGTATTTT. Translated, it gives CASSIALADMYTDTQYF.

The chain employs TRBV12-5 and TRBJ2-3; D not certain. This CDR3 has 16 residues. Germline CDR1 reads LGHNT; CDR2 reads FRNRAP. V was cut by 3 bases and J by 2 bases, with 15 bases left in between. The CDR3 DNA is TGTGCTAGTGGTTTCTCTCAATGGGCTTCCACAGATACGCAGTATTTT. The encoded protein is CASGFSQWASTDTQYF. Looking up the rest from reference TRBV12-5 and TRBJ2-3 gives the full variable domain: DARVTQTPRHKVTEMGQEVTMRCQPILGHNTVFWYRQTMMQGLELLAYFRNRAPLDDSGMPKDRFSAEMPDATLATLKIQPSEPRDSAVYFCASGFSQWASTDTQYFGPGTRLTVL.

In this sample, this clone turned up once. The rearrangement joins TRBV4-1 to TRBJ1-1; D is perhaps TRBD1 (6 bases). This CDR3 comprises 15 residues. The germline V gene has CDR1 MGHRA and CDR2 YSYEKL. V gave up 4 bases and J gave up 6 bases, with 18 bases separating them. Here the CDR3 DNA reads TGCGCCAGCAGCCGGTCGGGGGGCCTGGACTCTGAAGCTTTCTTT. The encoded protein is CASSRSGGLDSEAFF.

The V call is TRBV5-6, the J call TRBJ1-1, with D unresolved. CDR1 and CDR2 from the germline V gene are SGHDT and YYEEEE. The CDR3 is 12 residues long. V was shortened by 2 bases and J by 1 base, with 3 bases between the two germline ends. For the CDR3, the DNA is TGTGCCAGCAGCTTACAGAACACTGAAGCTTTCTTT. This codes for CASSLQNTEAFF.

The chain combines TRBV19 with TRBJ1-6, with TRBD1 identical over 10 bases. CDR1 and CDR2 (germline): LNHDA, SQIVND (reference sequence). The CDR3 totals 15 residues. The junction had 9 bases not matched to a gene; V was cut back by 7 bases and J by 9 bases. DNA for the CDR3: TGTGCCAGTATCCGAGGACAGGGGGTTATTTCACCCCTCCACTTT. Protein: CASIRGQGVISPLHF.

This clone is a singleton in its sample. Mismatch with germline at one junction end may stem from a read error. The chain combines TRBV7-9 with TRBJ1-1, with D possibly being TRBD1 (5 bases). The CDR3 contains 18 residues. Germline V gives CDR1 SEHNR, CDR2 FQNEAQ (reference sequence). CDR3 sequence: CASSLGETARFGNAEAFF. The CDR3 nucleotides are TGTGCCAGCAGCTTAGGAGAGACAGCCCGCTTTGGGAACGCTGAAGCTTTCTTT.

The CDR3 nucleotides are TGTGCCACCATACCGGGACAGGGAAGGAACACCATATATTTT. Protein sequence: CATIPGQGRNTIYF. The chain combines TRBV6-5 with TRBJ1-3, with TRBD1 identical over 9 bases. Germline-derived CDR1 and CDR2 are MNHEY and SVGAGI. V lost 10 bases and J lost 7; bases outside the gene matches: 11. The CDR3 length is 14 residues.

The V gene is TRBV19, the J gene TRBJ1-5; D is uncertain. Germline V gene sequence: CDR1 LNHDA, CDR2 SQIVND (reference sequence). Trimming cost V 10 bases and J 7 bases, with 17 bases left between them. This CDR3 has 13 residues. DNA of the CDR3: TGTGCCACCTCTCTCAACATAGGGCAGCCCCAGCATTTT. It specifies CATSLNIGQPQHF.